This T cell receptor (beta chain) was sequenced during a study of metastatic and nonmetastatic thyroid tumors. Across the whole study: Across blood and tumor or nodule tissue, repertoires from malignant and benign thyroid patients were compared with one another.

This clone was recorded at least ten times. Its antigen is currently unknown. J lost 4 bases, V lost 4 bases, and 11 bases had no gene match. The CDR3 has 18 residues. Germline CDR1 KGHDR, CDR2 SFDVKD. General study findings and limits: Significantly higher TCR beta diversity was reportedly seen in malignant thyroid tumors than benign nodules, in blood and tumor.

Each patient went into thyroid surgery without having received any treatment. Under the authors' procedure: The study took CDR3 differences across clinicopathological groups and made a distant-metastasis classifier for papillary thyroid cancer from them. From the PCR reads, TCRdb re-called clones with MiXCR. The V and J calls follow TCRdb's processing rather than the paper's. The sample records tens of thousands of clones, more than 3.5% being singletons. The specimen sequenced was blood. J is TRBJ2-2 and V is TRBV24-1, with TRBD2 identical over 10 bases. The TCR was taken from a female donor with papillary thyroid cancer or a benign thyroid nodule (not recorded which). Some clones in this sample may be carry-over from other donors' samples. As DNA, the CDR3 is TGTGCCACCAGTGACCCCGGACTAGCGGCTACTTCCACCGGGGAGCTGTTTTTT. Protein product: CATSDPGLAATSTGELFF.